This is a list of T cell receptor beta chains from one sample in a study of blood T cell repertoires in COVID-19. This table comes from immunoSEQ multiplex PCR, and its TCRdb copy is limited to in-frame clones, with some not included. Of roughly 69,000 clones listed, roughly 75% are singletons. The sequenced sample consisted of peripheral blood. These receptors were taken from a man in his 60s with COVID-19, enrolled during active disease. Each CDR3 is given with its conserved first and last residue.

V gene	J gene	CDR3 protein
TRBV3-1/TRBV3-2	TRBJ2-2	CASSQGQAPNTGELFF
TRBV4-1	TRBJ2-7	CASSQEDTYEQYF
TRBV19	TRBJ1-1	CASSIDWNTEAFF
TRBV3-1/TRBV3-2	TRBJ2-3	CASSQRGEDTQYF
TRBV6-1	TRBJ2-7	CASSQGQLAYEQYF
TRBV30	TRBJ1-6	CAWNPGTGNNSPLHF
TRBV7-9	TRBJ2-1	CASSLADRLPEQFF
TRBV10-2	TRBJ2-2	CASRGVQGADTGELFF
TRBV28	TRBJ1-2	CASSPGGLNYGYTF
TRBV11-2	TRBJ2-2	CASSYTRSGELFF
TRBV5-1	TRBJ2-1	CASSLERGRDDEQFF
TRBV7-9	TRBJ2-2	CASRNRGGDTGELFF
TRBV11-3	TRBJ2-7	CASTVSSTPDRGEQYF
TRBV30	TRBJ1-5	CAWGESGNQPQHF
TRBV3-1/TRBV3-2	TRBJ2-1	CASSQSSSGGYNEQFF
TRBV5-6	TRBJ2-5	CASTDRGTSMTQYF
TRBV5-1	TRBJ2-3	CASSLTGGNTDTQYF
TRBV4-2	TRBJ2-5	CASSQDSGETQYF
TRBV15	TRBJ2-1	CATSTSGGGTNEQFF
TRBV24-1	TRBJ2-7	CATSDSRTGAYEQYF
TRBV2	TRBJ1-5	CASSERDRLQPQHF
TRBV2	TRBJ2-7	CASSSNTGLEQYF
TRBV18	TRBJ1-5	CASSPSGNQPQHF
TRBV11-2	TRBJ2-7	CASNYYREALVF
TRBV7-3	TRBJ1-4	CASSSLTGEVNEKLFF
TRBV19	TRBJ2-7	CASSIGGGQSLSYEQYF
TRBV25-1	TRBJ2-2	CASSDRGQPGELFF
TRBV5-4	TRBJ1-4	CASSRQDTNEKLFF
TRBV5-4	TRBJ2-7	CASSPRAGAPQYF
TRBV2	.	CASSVSGYEQYF
TRBV4-1	TRBJ2-7	CASSQASFSSYEQYF
TRBV6-5	TRBJ2-7	CASRKTSDEQYF
TRBV9	TRBJ2-1	CASSSGQGKDEQFF
TRBV7-9	TRBJ2-2	CASTLRDTGELFF
TRBV29-1	TRBJ1-4	CSAGLNEKLFF
TRBV30	TRBJ1-2	CAWRQQAPGYTF
TRBV27	TRBJ2-2	CASSLFGGGNTGELFF
TRBV24-1	TRBJ2-3	CATRALAGDTQYF
TRBV28	TRBJ1-2	CASSFEGTGPLF
TRBV4-1	TRBJ2-2	CASSQFPLVLTGELFF
TRBV3-1/TRBV3-2	TRBJ2-2	CASTQGDGELFF
TRBV5-5	TRBJ1-1	CASSSTGATEAFF
TRBV11-3	TRBJ2-5	CASSLGGQETQYF